This T cell receptor (beta chain) appears in the sequencing data of a study of molecular identifiers for immune sequencing clone quantification (dated by TCRdb to 2017 to 2018). A note on the overall study: In a replicate experiment, RNA from roughly 20,000 or 100,000 naive CD8 T cells was split into five aliquots, four of which were sequenced. This methods study benchmarked molecular-identifier clustering-based TCR repertoire sequencing (MIDCIRS) and TCR RNA copy counting, using CD8 T cells to do so.

A word on this clonotype: The specificity of this receptor is unknown. No base quality information exists; no much larger clone differs at one position.

Libraries of naive CD8 T cells were generated from around 20,000 to 990,000 sorted cells, with 10%, 30% or 50% of the purified RNA used. Naive CD8 T cells were FACS-sorted as CD8+CD4-CCR7+CD45RA+ on a BD FACSAria II into RLT Plus buffer. To test detection sensitivity, Jurkat RNA equivalent to more than 8 TCR copies was spiked into samples of about 20,000-1,100,000 naive CD8 T cells. Enrichment of CD8 T cells was performed with RosetteSep CD8+ T Cell Enrichment Cocktail and Ficoll-Paque, after which ACK red cell lysis was carried out. Receptors were amplified or captured by PCR. The listed sequencing device is Illumina HiSeq 4000. Bulk TCR libraries were made following a previously described method, with the TCR primers given in Table S5. Purification of total RNA was performed with the Qiagen AllPrep DNA/RNA kit. Before any analysis, reads coming from multiple sequencing runs of the same library were combined into one pool. As for the authors' bioinformatics: Only reads with exact TCR constant sequence were kept, trimmed to 150 nt, and grouped by their 12-nt molecular barcodes. Reads inside each barcode group were sub-clustered using a 15% Levenshtein threshold, and a quality-weighted consensus sequence was constructed for each RNA molecule. Non-functional sequences were removed, as were lower-count sequences one edit away from another. Based on a fit of two negative binomial distributions, barcode sub-clusters having less than 20% of the maximum read count were discarded. TCRdb's own reprocessing of the public reads used fastp at Q25 and MiXCR and kept productive beta chains. CDR3 protein sequences are deduplicated, and each keeps its most common genes and DNA. For this entry, the V and J calls and clone size follow TCRdb and not the study's own pipeline. The sample has some 93,000 distinct CDR3 sequences on record, approximately 22% of them singletons. The top ten clones comprise approximately 0.99% of the sample.

Paper-wide results and their limitations: Naive libraries contained spiked-in Jurkat TCR RNA (around ten copies' worth), which is not part of the donor repertoire. In CMV-specific effector cells, clones with more than 20 RNA copies contained over 99% of molecules, whereas in naive cells such clones contained under 1% of molecules. Highly expanded clone sizes could be underestimated because identical TCR molecules may share a barcode. When barcode sub-clustering was left out, chimeric consensus sequences inflated TCR diversity, with chimeras reaching as high as 47%. Spiked-in Jurkat TCR RNA equal to a single cell's worth was reported to be detectable even within one million naive CD8 T cells. Modeling indicated 2.5 to 3.5 TCR RNA copies recovered per cell, compared with around 10 by digital PCR, which implies a capture efficiency of approximately 30%.

V gives up 3 bases and J gives up 4 bases, and the segment between their germline ends measures 17 bases. In the germline V gene, CDR1 corresponds to SGHRS and CDR2 to YFSETQ. From its cysteine to its phenylalanine, the CDR3 spans 16 amino acids. The kept DNA is CDR3 alone, 48 bases in frame from the first base. The sequence was collected from a human donor in good health. Some libraries in this study had Jurkat cell RNA spiked in. The sample consisted of naive CD8+ T cells from blood, with Jurkat cell RNA spiked in. The cell subset or site label, read with the paper, signifies: FACS-sorted CD8+CD4-CCR7+CD45RA+ naive T cells. Recombination connected TRBV5-1 to TRBJ2-1, with the D call perhaps TRBD1 or TRBD2, as 6 bases match in each case. CDR3 sequence: CASSSVSGGGYNEQFF. In nucleotide form, the sequence is TGCGCCAGCAGCTCCGTTAGCGGAGGGGGGTACAATGAGCAGTTCTTC.